The TCR beta chain under discussion was sequenced for a study of T cell repertoires in urothelial bladder cancer. Repertoires were generated with immunoSEQ multiplex PCR, while TCRdb's copy carries only in-frame clones and drops some. The table lists some 11,000 clones, around 65% of them singletons, with less than 7% in the top ten. CDR1 and CDR2 (germline): SGDLS, YYNGEE. The J segment lost 0 bases and the V segment lost 3 bases, leaving 2 bases of the junction unmatched. The CDR3 runs 16 residues. The sequence was collected from a human donor with a benign inflammatory bladder lesion. Material for sequencing was tumor-infiltrating cells from bladder cancer. This sequence joins TRBV9 and TRBJ2-7, with 14 bases that match TRBD2. In nucleotides, the CDR3 is TGTGCCAGCAGCGCAGGACTAGCGGGGGGCTCCTACGAGCAGTACTTC. As protein: CASSAGLAGGSYEQYF. Combining the CDR3 with reference TRBV9 and TRBJ2-7 gives the whole variable domain DSGVTQTPKHLITATGQRVTLRCSPRSGDLSVYWYQQSLDQGLQFLIQYYNGEERAKGNILERFSAQQFPDLHSELNLSSLELGDSALYFCASSAGLAGGSYEQYFGPGTRLTVT.